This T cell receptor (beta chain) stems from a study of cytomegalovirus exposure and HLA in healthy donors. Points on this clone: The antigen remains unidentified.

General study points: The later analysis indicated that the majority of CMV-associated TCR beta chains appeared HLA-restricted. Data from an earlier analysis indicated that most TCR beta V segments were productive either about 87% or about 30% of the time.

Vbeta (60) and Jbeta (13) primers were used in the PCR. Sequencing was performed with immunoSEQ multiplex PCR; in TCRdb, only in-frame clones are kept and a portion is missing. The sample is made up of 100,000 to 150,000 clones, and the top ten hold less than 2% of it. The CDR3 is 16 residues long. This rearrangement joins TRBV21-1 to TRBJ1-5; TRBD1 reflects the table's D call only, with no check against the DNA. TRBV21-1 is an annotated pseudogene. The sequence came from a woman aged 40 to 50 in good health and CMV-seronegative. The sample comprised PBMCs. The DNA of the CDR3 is TGTGCCAGCAGCACCCTGGACAGGGGTTTTGATCAGCCCCAGCATTTT. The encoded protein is CASSTLDRGFDQPQHF.